This T cell receptor (beta chain) was identified during a study of T cells in Graves' hyperthyroidism and ophthalmopathy. Notes on this clonotype: This sequence may be a read error, since a much larger clone differs from it by one base.

The CDR3 sequence is 12 residues long. TCR beta CDR3 regions were amplified from RNA. A first-round RT-PCR of the TCR CDR3 used the HTBI primer set. TCRdb reanalysed the multiplex PCR reads using MiXCR and keeps one entry per CDR3 protein. The sample consists of some 500,000 distinct CDR3 sequences, more than 15% of them appearing once. This receptor was identified in a young woman with Graves' ophthalmopathy. Sequencing was carried out using blood. V is TRBV12-3 or TRBV12-4 and J is TRBJ1-5; D call uncertain. The CDR3 here is CASSLANQPRHF. DNA of the CDR3: TGTGCCAGCAGTTTAGCTAATCAGCCCCGGCATTTT.